This TCR beta chain is drawn from a study of OX40 agonist ivuxolimab in advanced cancers. Overall study: With a range of roughly 23 to 85, age averaged approximately 64 years, and around 80% were male. One patient with hepatocellular carcinoma and two with cutaneous melanoma, three in all, had partial responses.

There are 14 residues in the CDR3. With 3 bases removed from V and 0 bases from J, the gap between germline ends came to 9 bases. Germline lookup yields CDR1 LNHDA and CDR2 SQIVND (reference sequence). Study results and caveats: Expanded clones were, on average, more numerous among CD8+ T cells than CD4+. Nonresponders, in some cases, also had low normalized T-cell clonal expansion.

The table came from immunoSEQ multiplex PCR; TCRdb's copy has only in-frame clones and leaves some out. The profile shows about 28,000 clones, roughly 90% of them singletons. Worth noting for this clone: Its antigen is undetermined.

The chain carries TRBV19 and TRBJ2-7; the D gene is possibly TRBD2 (5 bases). The sample was CD4+ or CD8+ T cells sorted from blood, taken in a trial of the OX40 agonist ivuxolimab. The sequence derives from an adult with an advanced solid tumor such as melanoma, head and neck, liver or kidney cancer. The CDR3 DNA is TGTGCCAGTAGTATTGGTGGGAGCTCCTACGAGCAGTACTTC. It translates to CASSIGGSSYEQYF.